This TCR beta chain was found in a study of blood T cell repertoires in COVID-19. Trimming cost V 0 bases and J 4 bases; bases outside gene matches: 4. The CDR3 loop spans 16 amino acids. Germline V CDR1 and CDR2: KGHSH, LQKENI. Assay used: immunoSEQ multiplex PCR; TCRdb lists only in-frame clones, some missing. The table includes 70,000 to 90,000 clones, about four fifths detected once. This clone was detected only once. Sequencing used peripheral blood. The V and J genes are TRBV18 and TRBJ2-5; 11 nucleotides line up with TRBD2. This TCR derives from an elderly woman with acute or convalescent COVID-19. The CDR3 loop reads CASSPPGLAGAETQYF. The CDR3 coding sequence is TGTGCCAGCTCACCACCCGGACTAGCGGGTGCAGAGACCCAGTACTTC.